These 32 T cell receptor beta chains were all obtained from the same sample, sequenced in a study of beta chain features in type 1 diabetes. Since all of the isolated RNA was reverse transcribed, expressed TCRB transcripts were what got sequenced. Assay used: immunoSEQ multiplex PCR; TCRdb lists only in-frame clones, some missing. The data contain about 360,000 clones, roughly 12% of them seen just once; the ten biggest clones take up around 0.02%. The sample consisted of naive CD4+ T cells from blood. The receptors originated from a man younger than 30 in good health.

The chain employs TRBV5-1 and TRBJ2-1, with 12 bases aligning to TRBD2. The J segment lost 7 bases and the V segment lost 1 base, leaving 9 bases of the junction unmatched. This CDR3 has 17 amino acids. Germline V CDR1 and CDR2: SGHRS, YFSETQ. For the CDR3, the DNA is TGCGCCAGCAGCTTGAGTCTAGCGGGGGGGCCAGGGAATGAGCAGTTCTTC. Amino acids: CASSLSLAGGPGNEQFF. Full variable domain (missing parts from reference TRBV5-1 and TRBJ2-1): KAGVTQTPRYLIKTRGQQVTLSCSPISGHRSVSWYQQTPGQGLQFLFEYFSETQRNKGNFPGRFSGRQFSNSRSEMNVSTLELGDSALYLCASSLSLAGGPGNEQFFGPGTRLTVL.

This clone was found a few times. This chain uses TRBV4-1 with TRBJ2-7; 7 bases agree with TRBD1. The CDR3 loop spans 15 amino acids. CDR1 MGHRA and CDR2 YSYEKL come from the germline V gene. Trimming removed 2 bases from V and 1 base from J; junction bases left unmatched: 5. Here the CDR3 DNA reads TGCGCCAGCAGCCAAAGTCCGGACAGGTCCTACGAGCAGTACTTC. Translation: CASSQSPDRSYEQYF.

J is TRBJ2-7 and V is TRBV18; no definite D call. CDR1 is KGHSH and CDR2 is LQKENI in the germline V gene. The CDR3 runs 15 residues. Trimming cost V 1 base and J 0 bases, with 10 bases left between them. CDR3 sequence reads: CASSPLGVSSYEQYF. CDR3 nucleotides: TGTGCCAGCTCACCACTCGGTGTGAGCTCCTACGAGCAGTACTTC.

This clone was detected many times. V and J are TRBV29-1 and TRBJ1-5, with 8 nucleotides matching TRBD1. There are 13 residues in the CDR3. Germline values: CDR1 SQVTM, CDR2 ANQGSEA. V lost 7 bases, J lost 9 bases, and 11 bases stayed unmatched. Written as DNA, the CDR3 is TGCAGCGCTGGACAGGGCCCTGGGTGGCCCCAGCATTTT. Amino acids: CSAGQGPGWPQHF.

The sample holds a few counts of this clone. CDR3 nucleotide sequence: TGTGCCAGCAGACCACACCCCGGGGAGCTGTTTTTT. Amino acids: CASRPHPGELFF. J is TRBJ2-2 and V is TRBV28, with D unclear. This CDR3 is 12 amino acids long. CDR1 MDHEN and CDR2 SYDVKM come from the germline V gene. V was shortened by 6 bases and J by 6 bases, with 8 bases between the two germline ends.

The chain joins TRBV19 to TRBJ1-4; no firm D call. This CDR3 is 13 amino acids long. The V end was cut by 8 bases, the J end by 0 bases, with 7 bases between. The germline gives CDR1 LNHDA, CDR2 SQIVND (reference sequence). CDR3 sequence: CASRRSTNEKLFF. CDR3 sequence (DNA): TGTGCCAGTCGTCGGTCAACTAATGAAAAACTGTTTTTT. The full variable domain, with the rest looked up from reference TRBV19 and TRBJ1-4, is DGGITQSPKYLFRKEGQNVTLSCEQNLNHDAMYWYRQDPGQGLRLIYYSQIVNDFQKGDIAEGYSVSREKKESFPLTVTSAQKNPTAFYLCASRRSTNEKLFFGSGTQLSVL.

This clone was found a few times. The V and J genes are TRBV7-2 and TRBJ2-1; TRBD2 matches 7 bases. Germline V gene sequence: CDR1 SGHTA, CDR2 FQGNSA. After removal of 6 bases from V and 6 bases from J, the junction contained 8 bases not matched to a gene. This CDR3 is 14 amino acids long. DNA for the CDR3: TGTGCCAGCAGAGAGGTGGGAGGGCCCAATGAGCAGTTCTTC. Translation: CASREVGGPNEQFF. Combining the CDR3 with reference TRBV7-2 and TRBJ2-1 gives the whole variable domain GAGVSQSPSNKVTEKGKDVELRCDPISGHTALYWYRQSLGQGLEFLIYFQGNSAPDKSGLPSDRFSAERTGGSVSTLTIQRTQQEDSAVYLCASREVGGPNEQFFGPGTRLTVL.

The chain has TRBV6-6 and TRBJ2-7, with 7 bases identical to TRBD1. J lost 4 bases, V lost 7 bases, and 10 bases had no gene match. CDR3 length: 14 residues. Germline V CDR1 and CDR2: MNHNY, SVGAGI (reference sequence). CDR3 residues: CASTPDRVGYEQYF. The CDR3 bases are TGTGCCAGCACTCCAGACAGGGTAGGTTACGAGCAGTACTTC.

The rearrangement joins TRBV19 to TRBJ2-1, with 8 bases lining up with TRBD2. J was trimmed by 4 bases and V by 3 bases; bases with no gene match: 5. CDR3 length: 15 residues. Germline-derived CDR1 and CDR2 are LNHDA and SQIVND (reference sequence). Here the CDR3 DNA reads TGTGCCAGTAGTATCCCGTCGGGAGGGTACAATGAGCAGTTCTTC. This gives the protein CASSIPSGGYNEQFF.

This clone was seen only a few times. The chain uses TRBV4-2 and TRBJ2-1; 8 bases map to TRBD1. Germline V gene data show CDR1 as LGHNA and CDR2 as YNFKEQ. The length of the CDR3 is 16 residues. Germline trimming cut 0 bases from V and 4 bases from J; bases unmatched to any gene: 5. The CDR3 spells CASSQELTGGYNEQFF. The DNA for the CDR3 is TGTGCCAGCAGCCAAGAGTTAACAGGGGGGTACAATGAGCAGTTCTTC.

This clone was recorded a few times. V is TRBV30 and J is TRBJ1-1, with D uncertain. CDR1 and CDR2 from the germline V gene are GTSNPN and SVGIG (reference sequence). The V and J ends lost 0 bases and 4 bases respectively, with 6 bases between them. The CDR3 is 12 residues long. The CDR3 is CAWSVSSTEAFF. The DNA of the CDR3 is TGTGCCTGGAGTGTATCGAGCACTGAAGCTTTCTTT.

This clone has only a few counts. V gene TRBV7-9 combines with J gene TRBJ2-3, with D maybe TRBD2 (6 bases). The CDR3 has 14 residues. CDR1 and CDR2 from the germline V gene are SEHNR and FQNEAQ (reference sequence). V lost 2 bases and J lost 6, with 12 bases in between. The chain's CDR3 is CASSLTGSLDTQYF. CDR3 DNA: TGTGCCAGCAGCTTAACCGGGAGTTTGGATACGCAGTATTTT.

This clone showed up just a few times. The rearrangement joins TRBV6-1 to TRBJ2-7; TRBD2 matches at 8 bases. Unmatched junction bases numbered 4, after V lost 0 bases and J lost 3 bases. Germline CDR1 MNHNS, CDR2 SASEGT. The CDR3 has 15 residues. CDR3: CASSEAWRGVYEQYF. CDR3 DNA sequence: TGTGCCAGCAGTGAAGCGTGGCGGGGGGTCTACGAGCAGTACTTC.

The CDR3 sequence: CASSQLMTGNTEAFF. DNA for the CDR3: TGTGCCAGTAGCCAACTCATGACGGGGAACACTGAAGCTTTCTTT. V gene TRBV19 combines with J gene TRBJ1-1; D is ambiguous. CDR3 size: 15 residues. Trimming pared 6 bases from V and 1 base from J, leaving 15 bases between. Germline values: CDR1 LNHDA, CDR2 SQIVND (reference sequence).

The gene calls are TRBV7-2 and TRBJ2-3; no definite D call. Per the germline V gene, CDR1 is SGHTA and CDR2 is FQGNSA. The V and J ends lost 6 bases and 1 base respectively, with 11 bases between them. There are 14 residues in the CDR3. CDR3 nucleotide sequence: TGTGCCAGCAGGGATTGGAGAGGCACAGATACGCAGTATTTT. Translation gives CASRDWRGTDTQYF.

Points on this clone: Other DNA sequences in this specimen translate into the identical CDR3. The V call is TRBV5-1, the J call TRBJ2-7, with a weak D call TRBD1 (6 bases). The CDR3 length is 14 residues. Trimming pared 4 bases from V and 4 bases from J, leaving 15 bases between. Per germline, CDR1 SGHRS and CDR2 YFSETQ. CDR3 in DNA: TGCGCCAGCAGCCCCAGGGGTGCAGGGTACGAGCAGTACTTC. Protein sequence: CASSPRGAGYEQYF.

J is TRBJ1-6 and V is TRBV27, with unresolved D. Deletions cut 8 bases from V and 9 bases from J, with 11 bases between. Germline CDR1 reads MNHEY; CDR2 reads SMNVEV (reference sequence). The CDR3 has 12 residues. DNA of the CDR3: TGTGCCAGCGGCGACTCGGGTTCACCCCTCCACTTT. This translates into CASGDSGSPLHF.

Concerning this clone: Within the sample, other DNA sequences also encode this same CDR3. The CDR3 is CASSYSQGNTEAFF. Written as DNA, the CDR3 is TGTGCCAGCAGTTACTCGCAGGGGAACACTGAAGCTTTCTTT. The genes are TRBV6-6 and TRBJ1-1, with TRBD1 as a possible D gene (5 bases). This CDR3 is built from 14 residues. Trimming pared 0 bases from V and 1 base from J, leaving 6 bases between. CDR1 and CDR2 from the germline V gene are MNHNY and SVGAGI (reference sequence).

The table lists this clone with a few counts. Other DNA sequences from this sample encode an identical CDR3 as well. The chain uses TRBV6-5 and TRBJ1-2; 9 bases align to TRBD1. CDR3 length: 15 residues. Germline-derived CDR1 and CDR2 are MNHEY and SVGAGI. Losses at the gene ends were 0 bases for V and 2 bases for J; bases not matched to a gene: 1. The CDR3 bases are TGTGCCAGCAGTTACTCCGGGACAGGGAACTATGGCTACACCTTC. Translating it yields CASSYSGTGNYGYTF.

Worth noting for this clone: The same CDR3 also results from other DNA sequences found in this sample. The genes are TRBV18 and TRBJ2-5; 12 positions agree with TRBD2. The germline V gene encodes CDR1 KGHSH and CDR2 LQKENI. This CDR3 spans 14 amino acids. The junction had 4 bases not matched to a gene; V was cut back by 6 bases and J by 5 bases. CDR3 coding DNA: TGTGCCAGCTCCCCGGGACTAGCGGGTGAGACCCAGTACTTC. It is translated as CASSPGLAGETQYF.

The genes are TRBV30 and TRBJ2-7, with D perhaps matching TRBD2 (6 bases). The CDR3 runs 11 residues. V gave up 3 bases and J gave up 7 bases, with 10 bases separating them. Germline V gives CDR1 GTSNPN, CDR2 SVGIG (reference sequence). CDR3 residues: CAWRRGIEQYF. The CDR3, as DNA: TGTGCCTGGAGACGGGGGATTGAGCAGTACTTC.

The rearrangement uses TRBV7-2 and TRBJ1-4; TRBD1 matches at 7 bases. Germline-derived CDR1 and CDR2 are SGHTA and FQGNSA. The V and J ends lost 1 base and 11 bases, in that order; junction bases with no gene match: 7. The CDR3 totals 14 residues. The CDR3 nucleotides are TGTGCCAGCAGCTTAGATGACAGGGCGGGGAAACTGTTTTTT. This sequence encodes CASSLDDRAGKLFF. Combining the CDR3 with reference TRBV7-2 and TRBJ1-4 gives the whole variable domain GAGVSQSPSNKVTEKGKDVELRCDPISGHTALYWYRQSLGQGLEFLIYFQGNSAPDKSGLPSDRFSAERTGGSVSTLTIQRTQQEDSAVYLCASSLDDRAGKLFFGSGTQLSVL.

This clone was seen more than once but under ten times. V and J are TRBV5-1 and TRBJ2-2, with 8 bases that match TRBD1. Germline V CDR1 and CDR2: SGHRS, YFSETQ. This CDR3 has 15 amino acids. J was trimmed by 5 bases and V by 4 bases; bases with no gene match: 7. CDR3 protein: CASSIRQGTTGELFF. DNA for the CDR3: TGCGCCAGCAGCATAAGACAGGGGACGACCGGGGAGCTGTTTTTT.

This rearrangement joins TRBV9 to TRBJ2-1; D may be TRBD2 (5 bases). The germline CDR1 and CDR2 sequences are SGDLS and YYNGEE. V lost 1 base and J 7 bases, leaving 9 bases between the germline ends. CDR3 length equals 13 residues. The CDR3: CASSVFSENEQFF. CDR3 DNA: TGTGCCAGCAGCGTATTTAGCGAGAATGAGCAGTTCTTC. Full variable domain (outside the CDR3, taken from reference TRBV9 and TRBJ2-1): DSGVTQTPKHLITATGQRVTLRCSPRSGDLSVYWYQQSLDQGLQFLIQYYNGEERAKGNILERFSAQQFPDLHSELNLSSLELGDSALYFCASSVFSENEQFFGPGTRLTVL.

This clone was seen a single time. The chain uses TRBV7-6 and TRBJ1-2; D ambiguous. V was trimmed by 4 bases and J by 5 bases, leaving 11 bases between them. This CDR3 spans 13 amino acids. Germline assignment: CDR1 SGHVS and CDR2 FNYEAQ. Written as DNA, the CDR3 is TGTGCCAGCAGCTCTAGTCGGGAATATGGCTACACCTTC. This sequence encodes CASSSSREYGYTF.

For this clone: The same CDR3 arises from other DNA sequences in this sample as well. V and J are TRBV29-1 and TRBJ2-3; TRBD1 is a possible D gene (6 bases). The V end lost 3 bases, the J end lost 1 base, and 8 bases lay between the germline ends. CDR1 is SQVTM and CDR2 is ANQGSEA in the germline V gene. The CDR3 sequence is 13 residues long. CDR3 nucleotides: TGCAGCGTTGACAGGGGCGGCACAGATACGCAGTATTTT. It is translated as CSVDRGGTDTQYF.

The chain uses TRBV5-4 and TRBJ2-1; TRBD1 matches 9 bases. The CDR3 spans 14 residues. J gave up 8 bases and V 3 bases, and 6 bases lay outside the gene matches. CDR1 SGHNT and CDR2 YYREEE come from the germline V gene (reference sequence). The CDR3 spells CASSSPGQGDEQFF. In nucleotides, the CDR3 is TGTGCCAGCAGCTCTCCGGGACAGGGCGATGAGCAGTTCTTC. Using reference TRBV5-4 and TRBJ2-1 for the parts outside the CDR3, the full variable domain is ETGVTQSPTHLIKTRGQQVTLRCSSQSGHNTVSWYQQALGQGPQFIFQYYREEENGRGNFPPRFSGLQFPNYSSELNVNALELDDSALYLCASSSPGQGDEQFFGPGTRLTVL.

The rearrangement uses TRBV30 and TRBJ1-1; D ambiguous. With 5 bases removed from V and 1 base from J, the gap between germline ends came to 11 bases. The CDR3 runs to 13 residues. Germline CDR1 reads GTSNPN; CDR2 reads SVGIG (reference sequence). The CDR3 loop reads CAWDRGGNTEAFF. The CDR3 DNA is TGTGCCTGGGACCGCGGTGGGAACACTGAAGCTTTCTTT. The complete variable domain, with remaining parts taken from reference TRBV30 and TRBJ1-1, reads SQTIHQWPATLVQPVGSPLSLECTVEGTSNPNLYWYRQAAGRGLQLLFYSVGIGQISSEVPQNLSASRPQDRQFILSSKKLLLSDSGFYLCAWDRGGNTEAFFGQGTRLTVV.

This clone showed up just a few times. The V call is TRBV4-2, the J call TRBJ2-2; 7 nucleotides agree with TRBD1. Germline V gene sequence: CDR1 LGHNA, CDR2 YNFKEQ. J gave up 2 bases and V 7 bases, and 7 bases lay outside the gene matches. This CDR3 comprises 15 residues. CDR3 sequence (DNA): TGTGCCAGCACAACAGGGGTTCTAAACACCGGGGAGCTGTTTTTT. Its translation is CASTTGVLNTGELFF.

The chain couples TRBV11-2 to TRBJ2-1; 7 nucleotides agree with TRBD1. Germline V gives CDR1 SGHAT, CDR2 FQNNGV. The ends lost 1 base at V and 4 bases at J; junction bases unmatched: 1. This CDR3 has 14 amino acids. In DNA form, the CDR3 reads TGTGCCAGCAGCTTAGGGACAGGATACAATGAGCAGTTCTTC. It translates to CASSLGTGYNEQFF.

The sample holds a few counts of this clone. V and J are TRBV7-2 and TRBJ2-3; 11 bases line up with TRBD2. The CDR3 is 17 amino acids. Looked up from germline, CDR1 is SGHTA and CDR2 is FQGNSA. V was pared by 4 bases and J by 6 bases, with 12 bases of the junction left unmatched. The CDR3 sequence: CASSSASSGRFPDTQYF. CDR3 nucleotides: TGTGCCAGCAGCTCCGCATCTAGCGGGAGGTTTCCGGATACGCAGTATTTT. Filled out from reference TRBV7-2 and TRBJ2-3, the complete variable domain reads GAGVSQSPSNKVTEKGKDVELRCDPISGHTALYWYRQSLGQGLEFLIYFQGNSAPDKSGLPSDRFSAERTGGSVSTLTIQRTQQEDSAVYLCASSSASSGRFPDTQYFGPGTRLTVL.

In its sample, this clone was seen a few times. V gene TRBV28 combines with J gene TRBJ2-7; 11 bases align to TRBD2. The germline V gene encodes CDR1 MDHEN and CDR2 SYDVKM. Unmatched junction bases numbered 3, after V lost 2 bases and J lost 0 bases. The CDR3 runs to 16 residues. The CDR3 DNA is TGTGCCAGCAGTTTACTGACTAGCGGGACCTCCTACGAGCAGTACTTC. It specifies CASSLLTSGTSYEQYF.